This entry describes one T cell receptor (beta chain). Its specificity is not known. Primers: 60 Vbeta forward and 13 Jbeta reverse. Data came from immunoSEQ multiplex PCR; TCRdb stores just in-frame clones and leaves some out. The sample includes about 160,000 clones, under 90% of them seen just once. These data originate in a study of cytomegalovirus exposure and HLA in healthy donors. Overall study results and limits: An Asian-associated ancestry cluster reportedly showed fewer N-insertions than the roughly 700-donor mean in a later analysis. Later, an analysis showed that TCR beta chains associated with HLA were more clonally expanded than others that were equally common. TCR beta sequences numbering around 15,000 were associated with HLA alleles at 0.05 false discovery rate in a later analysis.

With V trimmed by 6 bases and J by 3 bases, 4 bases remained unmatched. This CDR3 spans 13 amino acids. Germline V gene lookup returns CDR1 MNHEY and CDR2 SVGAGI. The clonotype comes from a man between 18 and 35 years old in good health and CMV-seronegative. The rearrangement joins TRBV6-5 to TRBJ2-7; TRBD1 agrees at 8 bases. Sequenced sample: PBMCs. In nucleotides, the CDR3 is TGTGCCAGCAGCACGGGACAGGACTACGAGCAGTACTTC. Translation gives CASSTGQDYEQYF.